This TCR beta chain was observed in a study of regulatory T cells in long-lasting Graves disease. Study at large: Graves' patients who were just diagnosed had used antithyroid drugs for under 3 months.

The germline CDR1 and CDR2 sequences are SGHAT and FQNNGV. CDR3 length: 14 amino acids. Trimming removed 4 bases from V and 1 base from J, with 10 bases in between. HTBI primers from iRepertoire and Arm-PCR of CDR3 regions yielded the TCR beta libraries. TCRdb called the multiplex PCR reads again in MiXCR, with one record for every CDR3 protein. This table holds 440,000 or so distinct CDR3 sequences, roughly 15% found once. Time point in this sample: newly diagnosed GD, antithyroid drugs for less than 3 months. The TCR library was prepared using RNA isolated from PBMCs. This clonotype has ten or more counts. The antigen is unknown. General observations from the study: Newly diagnosed disease favored TRBV20-1 and TRBJ2-1 over persistent disease. Persistent Graves' patients showed less TCR diversity than newly diagnosed patients showed.

The sample also formed part of further work on T cells in Graves' hyperthyroidism and ophthalmopathy. That investigation notes: HTBI primers drove first-round RT-PCR of the TCR CDR3.

The TCR sequence derives from a woman aged 25-40 years with Graves disease. This specimen consisted of peripheral blood mononuclear cells (PBMCs), obtained at new diagnosis, from a patient treated with antithyroid drugs. The V gene is TRBV11-2, the J gene TRBJ1-1; tentative D call: TRBD1 (5 bases). In DNA form, the CDR3 reads TGTGCCAGCAGCTACGGACACCAGAACACTGAAGCTTTCTTT. Protein: CASSYGHQNTEAFF.